This TCR beta chain was retrieved from a study of a mutant IDH1 vaccine in newly diagnosed glioma. Profiled with immunoSEQ multiplex PCR; TCRdb holds only in-frame clones, not every one. Among approximately 110,000 clones listed, 85% to 90% were seen once. This sample's time point: week 11, during vaccination. Doses consisted of 300 ug of mutant IDH1 20-mer peptide each, paired with topical imiquimod. Points on this clone: Its antigen is unknown.

The specimen comprised PBMCs, sampled from a glioma patient whose treatment included an IDH1 peptide vaccine. This receptor was identified in a woman aged 45-65 years with glioma.

DNA of the CDR3: TGCGCCAGCAGCTTGGCCCTGGGACAGAACACTGAAGCTTTCTTT. Amino acids: CASSLALGQNTEAFF. The V gene is TRBV5-1, the J gene TRBJ1-1; a weak D match, TRBD1 (6 bases). This CDR3 is built from 15 residues. Looked up from germline, CDR1 is SGHRS and CDR2 is YFSETQ. V gave up 0 bases and J gave up 1 base, with 10 bases separating them.